This T cell receptor (beta chain) stems from a study of blood T cell repertoires in COVID-19. Across the study: COVID-19 samples collected from the United States, Italy and Spain covered acute and convalescent phases. Sources were T cells, B-cell-depleted T cells, or PBMCs; the material itself was cDNA or gDNA.

Authors' analysis steps: Reference gene primers were amplified, and this amplification served to estimate nucleated cell counts. The protocol was immunoSEQ multiplex PCR, while the TCRdb copy is restricted to in-frame clones and leaves out a portion. The V and J calls and clone size were taken over from that table, and D and trimming were inferred from the DNA. This table holds under 200,000 clones, over 90% found once. Input material: peripheral blood. This TCR came from a man aged 50-60 years with acute or convalescent COVID-19.

The CDR3 is CSAAGQREAFF. The CDR3 bases are TGCAGCGCTGCCGGACAGCGTGAAGCTTTCTTT. The chain has TRBV29-1 and TRBJ1-1; a weak D match, TRBD1 (6 bases). The CDR3 is 11 residues long. Deletions cut 7 bases from V and 7 bases from J, with 13 bases between. The germline V gene encodes CDR1 SQVTM and CDR2 ANQGSEA.